This TCR beta chain was found in a study of T-cell reconstitution after alpha-beta-depleted transplantation in children. The V gene lost 6 bases and the J gene lost 7 bases, with 16 bases spanning the gap. The CDR3 is 14 residues long. Germline-derived CDR1 and CDR2 are MNHNS and SASEGT. Preparation of the TCRbeta library used unique molecular identifiers. TCRdb re-analysed the PCR reads in MiXCR, keeping a single row per CDR3 protein. This table holds around 250,000 distinct CDR3 sequences, more than 8% found once. This clonotype was picked up many times. The sequencing here drew on PBMCs from the stem cell graft donor, taken from the stem cell graft. The receptor was derived from a human donor who donated a stem cell graft to a child with SCID. The rearrangement uses TRBV6-1 and TRBJ2-4; D could derive from TRBD1 or TRBD2 (6 bases each). The CDR3 protein is CASRAGGSLNIQYF. CDR3 coding DNA: TGTGCCAGCAGGGCCGGGGGCTCTCTCAACATTCAGTACTTC.